Listed below are T cell receptor beta chains from one sample, sequenced in a study of T-cell reconstitution after alpha-beta-depleted transplantation in children. TCRdb passed the PCR reads through MiXCR, listing each CDR3 protein once. The sample yields around 680,000 distinct CDR3 sequences, approximately 16% seen once. Here the sequenced sample was PBMCs from the stem cell graft donor, taken from the stem cell graft. The receptors were sampled from a human donor who donated a stem cell graft to a child with acute myeloid leukemia. The CDR3 runs from the conserved cysteine through the conserved F or W. The D gene is left open where the match is weak. Size is stated for part of the rows, as once, few or many counts, or as a class when the clone is expanded.

d_gene | j_gene | abundance | v_gene | CDR3nt | CDR3aa
NA | TRBJ1-1 | many | TRBV6-5 | TGTGCCAGCAGTTACTCTGCGAACACTGAAGCTTTCTTT | CASSYSANTEAFF
NA | TRBJ2-3 | NA | TRBV24-1 | TGTGCCACCAGTGGGAATGGGATCCTCACAGATACGCAGTATTTT | CATSGNGILTDTQYF
TRBD1 | TRBJ2-5 | NA | TRBV7-9 | TGTGCCAGCAGCCCCAGGGGGCCTGTCCAAGAGACCCAGTACTTC | CASSPRGPVQETQYF
NA | TRBJ2-1 | many | TRBV20-1 | TGCAGTGCTCCTGGGGCGGGGCCCTACAATGAGCAGTTCTTC | CSAPGAGPYNEQFF
NA | TRBJ1-4 | many | TRBV29-1 | TGCAGCGTTGCAGGAGGGACTATTAATGAAAAACTGTTTTTT | CSVAGGTINEKLFF
NA | TRBJ1-4 | few | TRBV7-2 | TGTGCCAGCAGCTTAGGGGGGGCGGCATGGAATGAAAAACTGTTTTTT | CASSLGGAAWNEKLFF
TRBD2 | TRBJ2-3 | few | TRBV12-3/TRBV12-4 | TGTGCCAGCGGGCTAGCGGGGGGCACAGATACGCAGTATTTT | CASGLAGGTDTQYF
NA | TRBJ2-7 | few | TRBV30 | TGTGCCTGGACATTAGGGGACCTCCGTGCCTACGAGCAGTACTTC | CAWTLGDLRAYEQYF
NA | TRBJ2-7 | NA | TRBV4-3 | TGCGCCAGCAGCCAAGATCGGAAAGACTCTCAGCGCGGTCAGTACTTC | CASSQDRKDSQRGQYF
TRBD1 | TRBJ1-1 | few | TRBV20-1 | TGCAGTGCGGGGACAGTAGTGACTGAAGCTTTCTTT | CSAGTVVTEAFF